The T cell receptor (beta chain) described here comes from a study of CXCR3-negative and CXCR3-positive naive CD8 T cells. UMI-tagged TRB cDNA libraries were built via 5' RACE. TCRdb derives one entry per CDR3 protein from the 5' RACE reads, leaving out DNA. The sample holds about 22,000 distinct CDR3 sequences. The germline V gene has CDR1 SQVTM and CDR2 ANQGSEA. The CDR3 is 13 residues long. The sequence was collected from a human donor in good health. Some clones in this sample may be carry-over from other donors' samples. Material: memory CD8+ T cells from blood. The chain carries TRBV29-1 and TRBJ2-1; the D call from TCRdb, TRBD1, cannot be confirmed without DNA. CDR3 sequence reads: CSVGQGAYNEQFF.